The 9 T cell receptor beta chains below come from one sample, sequenced in a study of Ad26.COV2.S vaccination and SARS-CoV-2 variants. TCRdb's table, derived via immunoSEQ multiplex PCR, lists solely in-frame clones and lacks some. The repertoire consists of around 320,000 clones, with around 90% occurring once and the leading ten covering roughly 3.1%. Noted treatment: 15 to 20 received Ad26.COV2.S at low or high dose, single or two shots; several received placebo; per-sample allocation not given. Sampling took place 63 days after the first vaccine or placebo injection. The starting material was peripheral blood, obtained in a trial of Ad26.COV2.S vaccine versus placebo. The receptor source for this set is a person between 18 and 65 years old who received the Ad26.COV2.S COVID-19 vaccine or a placebo.

The chain recombines TRBV19 with TRBJ2-4, with TRBD1 matching 8 bases. V shed 5 bases, J shed 6 bases, and the junction held 9 bases outside the gene matches. Germline V gene data show CDR1 as LNHDA and CDR2 as SQIVND (reference sequence). This CDR3 region has 15 residues. The CDR3 region has the DNA TGTGCCAGTAGTCTCCGGACAGGGCAATCAAACATTCAGTACTTC. Translating it yields CASSLRTGQSNIQYF.

The chain employs TRBV19 and TRBJ2-7; TRBD1 or TRBD2 may be the D gene (5 bases each). The length of the CDR3 is 17 residues. V lost 3 bases and J 0 bases, leaving 18 bases between the germline ends. From germline, CDR1 is LNHDA and CDR2 SQIVND (reference sequence). DNA for the CDR3: TGTGCCAGTAGTATCGGGACGGGCTCCGTTACCTCCTACGAGCAGTACTTC. Its protein is CASSIGTGSVTSYEQYF.

A note on this clone: The same CDR3 also results from other DNA sequences found in this sample. This chain joins TRBV15 and TRBJ2-7, with D uncertain. V lost 1 base and J lost 2, with 6 bases in between. Germline V CDR1 and CDR2: LNHNV, YYDKDF (reference sequence). The CDR3 length is 13 residues. The CDR3 is CATSRGGTYEQYF. CDR3 in DNA: TGTGCCACCAGCAGAGGCGGCACCTACGAGCAGTACTTC.

This chain links TRBV7-6 with TRBJ1-1, with D perhaps TRBD1 (6 bases). V lost 4 bases and J 0 bases, leaving 15 bases between the germline ends. Germline assignment: CDR1 SGHVS and CDR2 FNYEAQ. The CDR3 consists of 16 residues. CDR3 nucleotide sequence: TGTGCCAGCAGCTCCAGACAGGAGAACATGAACACTGAAGCTTTCTTT. Amino acids: CASSSRQENMNTEAFF.

The chain employs TRBV30 and TRBJ2-7; D remains ambiguous. This CDR3 has 12 residues. Trimming shortened V by 0 bases and J by 4 bases, and 7 bases separated the two germline ends. In germline, CDR1 is GTSNPN, CDR2 SVGIG (reference sequence). As DNA, the CDR3 is TGTGCCTGGAGTGTGTCGGAGTACGAGCAGTACTTC. Translated: CAWSVSEYEQYF. The variable domain in full, with the rest retrieved from reference TRBV30 and TRBJ2-7, is SQTIHQWPATLVQPVGSPLSLECTVEGTSNPNLYWYRQAAGRGLQLLFYSVGIGQISSEVPQNLSASRPQDRQFILSSKKLLLSDSGFYLCAWSVSEYEQYFGPGTRLTVT.

This clone was observed once. The rearrangement uses TRBV5-1 and TRBJ2-5; no reliable D call. CDR1 SGHRS and CDR2 YFSETQ come from the germline V gene. This CDR3 contains 14 residues. Trimming cost V 2 bases and J 2 bases, with 10 bases left between them. CDR3 sequence: CASSFVTVQETQYF. The CDR3 bases are TGCGCCAGCAGCTTCGTAACGGTACAAGAGACCCAGTACTTC.

The V call is TRBV5-1, the J call TRBJ2-5; possible D gene TRBD2, 6 bases. Trimming took off 6 bases at V and 5 bases at J, with 17 bases between the two ends. The CDR3 spans 14 residues. The germline gives CDR1 SGHRS, CDR2 YFSETQ. The CDR3 region is CASTLQVGGETQYF. DNA of the CDR3: TGCGCCAGCACCCTCCAGGTTGGGGGGGAGACCCAGTACTTC.

The chain couples TRBV6-2 or TRBV6-3 to TRBJ2-7, with a tentative D call TRBD1 (5 bases). The CDR3 runs 15 residues. The V and J ends lost 0 bases and 2 bases respectively, with 11 bases between them. Germline values: CDR1 MNHEY, CDR2 SVGEGT. CDR3 in amino acids: CASSYSTERPYEQYF. For the CDR3, the DNA is TGTGCCAGCAGTTACTCGACAGAGCGTCCCTACGAGCAGTACTTC.

CDR3 nucleotides: TGCAGCGCATGGGACGGATCCACTAACTATGGCTACACCTTC. It specifies CSAWDGSTNYGYTF. The chain couples TRBV29-1 to TRBJ1-2; maybe TRBD1 (5 bases). This CDR3 region has 14 residues. The V and J ends lost 7 bases and 0 bases respectively, with 15 bases between them. Germline CDR1 is SQVTM and CDR2 is ANQGSEA.